The 8 T cell receptor beta chains listed next were all sequenced from one sample in a study of T-cell memory formation after mild COVID-19. TCRdb processed the 5' RACE reads anew with MiXCR; each CDR3 protein has one entry. Found here are almost 250,000 distinct CDR3 sequences, roughly 14% of them singletons; the top ten hold 2.1%. The sequenced material came from PBMCs or a T cell subset sorted from them (not recorded which). The receptors here all came from an adult woman who had mild COVID-19 (a few samples of this study predate the infection). Cell type and time point are not known.

This clonotype was counted a few times. This chain links TRBV12-3 or TRBV12-4 with TRBJ1-2; no reliable D call. Trimming left V 5 bases short and J 0 bases short, with 10 bases between. The CDR3 extends over 14 amino acids. The CDR3 protein is CASSPTASNYGYTF. DNA of the CDR3: TGTGCCAGCAGTCCTACAGCTTCTAACTATGGCTACACCTTC.

V usage is TRBV7-2 and J usage is TRBJ2-7; D perhaps matches TRBD2 (5 bases). Germline V CDR1 and CDR2: SGHTA, FQGNSA. CDR3 size: 13 residues. V lost 1 base, J lost 7 bases, and 11 bases lay in between. The CDR3 region has the DNA TGTGCCAGCAGCTTAGGGAGGCCTACGGAGCAGTACTTC. Its protein is CASSLGRPTEQYF.

In this sample, this clonotype turned up a few times. This chain links TRBV4-3 with TRBJ2-1; TRBD2 matches 11 bases. There are 18 residues in the CDR3. With V trimmed by 0 bases and J by 2 bases, 6 bases remained unmatched. Germline CDR1 is LGHNA and CDR2 is YSLEER. The CDR3 reads CASSQDVSGREPYNEQFF. For the CDR3, the DNA is TGCGCCAGCAGCCAAGACGTTAGCGGGAGGGAACCCTACAATGAGCAGTTCTTC.

The DNA of the CDR3 is TGTGCCTGGACCAGGGGTTTAGGGAAAAACATTCAGTACTTC. Residues: CAWTRGLGKNIQYF. The chain combines TRBV30 with TRBJ2-4, with D possibly TRBD1 on 6 matching bases. CDR1 is GTSNPN, CDR2 SVGIG, per germline (reference sequence). The CDR3 extends over 14 amino acids. V was shortened by 4 bases and J by 4 bases, with 14 bases between the two germline ends.

This clonotype has a handful of counts. The chain employs TRBV6-5 and TRBJ2-1, with D possibly matching TRBD1 (5 bases). The V gene lost 2 bases and the J gene lost 7 bases, with 18 bases spanning the gap. Germline-derived CDR1 and CDR2 are MNHEY and SVGAGI. CDR3 length: 16 residues. The CDR3 nucleotides are TGTGCCAGCAGTTACATGAAACAGGTTTTGGTAAATGAGCAGTTCTTC. Translation: CASSYMKQVLVNEQFF.

CDR3 sequence reads: CASSQSGGTGELFF. As DNA, the CDR3 is TGTGCCAGCAGCCAATCCGGGGGCACCGGGGAGCTGTTTTTT. The V and J genes are TRBV3-1 and TRBJ2-2, with D perhaps TRBD2 (6 bases). This CDR3 spans 14 amino acids. The V gene's germline CDR1 is LGHDT and CDR2 YNNKEL (reference sequence). Trimming left V 2 bases short and J 4 bases short, with 8 bases between.

This chain connects TRBV6-2 or TRBV6-3 to TRBJ2-1, with 15 bases identical to TRBD2. Germline V gene lookup returns CDR1 MNHEY and CDR2 SVGEGT. Losses at the gene ends were 8 bases for V and 7 bases for J; bases not matched to a gene: 6. The CDR3 spans 15 residues. CDR3 sequence: CASWTGTSGRNEQFF. The CDR3 nucleotides read TGTGCCAGCTGGACGGGGACTAGCGGGAGGAATGAGCAGTTCTTC.

The chain recombines TRBV7-2 with TRBJ2-5, with 7 positions matching TRBD1. V lost 2 bases, J lost 2 bases, and 2 bases stayed unmatched. Germline V gives CDR1 SGHTA, CDR2 FQGNSA. The CDR3 consists of 14 residues. Written as DNA, the CDR3 is TGTGCCAGCAGCTTAAGGGACAGACAAGAGACCCAGTACTTC. Protein sequence: CASSLRDRQETQYF.